This TCR beta chain came from a study of CD8 T cells in ankylosing spondylitis. Germline values: CDR1 SGHTA, CDR2 FQGTGA. Trimming cost V 3 bases and J 3 bases, with 19 bases left between them. The CDR3 covers 17 residues. General study findings and limits: Seemingly distinctive of ankylosing spondylitis blood was a TCR beta motif formed by eight highly homologous variants.

By quantitative 5'-RACE with molecular barcodes, the TCR beta libraries were made. TCRdb re-derived calls from the 5' RACE reads in MiXCR, one entry per CDR3 protein. The table has about 840,000 distinct CDR3 sequences, about 12% seen once. In regard to this clonotype: Its antigen is still unknown.

Sequencing was performed on blood, either unsorted or a sorted T cell fraction (not recorded which). J is TRBJ2-3 and V is TRBV7-3; D gene uncertain. This TCR derives from a male donor with ankylosing spondylitis. The CDR3 here is CASSLDPGGTGTDTQYF. CDR3 nucleotide sequence: TGTGCCAGCAGCTTGGATCCGGGTGGAACTGGGACAGATACGCAGTATTTT.